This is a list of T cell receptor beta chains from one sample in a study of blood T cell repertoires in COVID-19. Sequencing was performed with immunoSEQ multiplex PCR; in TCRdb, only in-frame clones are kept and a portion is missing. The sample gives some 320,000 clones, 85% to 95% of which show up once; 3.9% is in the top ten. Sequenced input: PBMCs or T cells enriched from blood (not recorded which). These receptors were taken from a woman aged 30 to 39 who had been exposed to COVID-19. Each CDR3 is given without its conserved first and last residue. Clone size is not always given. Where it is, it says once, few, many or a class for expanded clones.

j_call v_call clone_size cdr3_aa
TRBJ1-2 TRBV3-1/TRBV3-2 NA ASSQVFRDWSGYT
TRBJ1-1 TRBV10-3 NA AIMQGSNTEAF
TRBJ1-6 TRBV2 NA ASSEAGQGRRYNSPLH
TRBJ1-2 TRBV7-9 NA ASSSLDTDNYGYT
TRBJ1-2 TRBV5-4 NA ASSWDREYGYT
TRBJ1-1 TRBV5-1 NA ASSLALGQPPNTEAF
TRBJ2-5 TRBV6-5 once ASSYRGQLETQY
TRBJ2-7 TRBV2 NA ASREGTSGGYEQY
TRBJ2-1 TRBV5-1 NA ASSLNRGGAYNEQF
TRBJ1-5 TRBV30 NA AWKEGHQPQH
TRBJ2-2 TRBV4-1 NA ASSLRILSGGGTGELF
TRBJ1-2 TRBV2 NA ASSLGQGGYGYT
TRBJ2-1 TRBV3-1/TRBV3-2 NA ASSRPRTSRYNEQF
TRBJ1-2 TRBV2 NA ASSETGEYGYT
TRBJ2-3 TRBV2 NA ASSYGPQDTQY
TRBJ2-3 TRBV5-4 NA ASSLSGADTQY
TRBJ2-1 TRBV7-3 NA ASSLNSAGEQF
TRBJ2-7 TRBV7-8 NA ASSLDSLGYEQY
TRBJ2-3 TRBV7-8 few ASSPLAGPGTDTQY
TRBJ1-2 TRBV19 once ASKPRTNYGYT
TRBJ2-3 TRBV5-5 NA ASSLDERGTSTDTQY
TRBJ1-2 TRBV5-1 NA ASSSGQQLSDYT
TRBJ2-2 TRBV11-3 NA ASSLVPSGGAWELF
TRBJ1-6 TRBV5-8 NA ASAKLRTGKSSPLH
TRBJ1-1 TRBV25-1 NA ASSVGGRGRTEAF
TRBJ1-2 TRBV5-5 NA ASSLEAVSYGYT
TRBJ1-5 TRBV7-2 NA ASSSIWSDQPQH
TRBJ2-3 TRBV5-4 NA ASSLGQGADTQY
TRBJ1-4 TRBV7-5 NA ARSLRRQGRYEKLF
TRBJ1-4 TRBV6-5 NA ASSRDAAGDSKLF
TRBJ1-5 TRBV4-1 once ASSVVSGQPQH
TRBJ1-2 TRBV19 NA ASSIPGMGGYT